The 31 T cell receptor beta chains reported below all come from one sample, sequenced in a study of cytomegalovirus exposure and HLA in healthy donors. The primer mix had 60 Vbeta and 13 Jbeta primers. TCRdb's copy holds only in-frame clones and misses some; the assay was immunoSEQ multiplex PCR. The table has some 100,000 clones, roughly three quarters seen once. The sequenced sample was PBMCs. The receptors here all came from a woman between 50 and 59 years old in good health and CMV-seropositive.

The chain couples TRBV19 to TRBJ1-1; no firm D call. The germline CDR1 and CDR2 sequences are LNHDA and SQIVND (reference sequence). The germline V and J ends were trimmed by 6 bases and 1 base, with 9 bases remaining between them. The CDR3 runs to 13 residues. The CDR3 loop is CASRVGGNTEAFF. The CDR3 coding sequence is TGTGCCAGTAGAGTGGGAGGGAACACTGAAGCTTTCTTT.

This chain links TRBV5-1 with TRBJ2-3, with D perhaps matching TRBD2 (5 bases). V dropped 4 bases and J dropped 2 bases, with 8 bases sitting between them. Germline V gene data show CDR1 as SGHRS and CDR2 as YFSETQ. The CDR3 is 13 amino acids. CDR3 bases: TGCGCCAGCAGCACCCGGGACACAGATACGCAGTATTTT. Amino acid sequence: CASSTRDTDTQYF.

The chain links TRBV6-1 to TRBJ1-1, with D unclear. Trimming left V 6 bases short and J 3 bases short, with 11 bases between. The germline V gene has CDR1 MNHNS and CDR2 SASEGT. The CDR3 extends over 13 amino acids. The CDR3 is CASREGRHTEAFF. The CDR3 DNA follows: TGTGCCAGCAGAGAGGGCAGGCACACTGAAGCTTTCTTT.

CDR3 loop: CASSAQERSGRYTQYF. The CDR3 nucleotides read TGTGCCAGCAGCGCCCAGGAGAGGAGCGGGAGGTATACGCAGTATTTT. The genes are TRBV9 and TRBJ2-3; 9 positions agree with TRBD2. This CDR3 has 16 residues. Per the germline V gene, CDR1 is SGDLS and CDR2 is YYNGEE. Losses at the gene ends were 3 bases for V and 7 bases for J; bases not matched to a gene: 12.

The J gene is TRBJ1-5, the V gene TRBV25-1; no clear D gene. Trimming stripped 3 bases from V and 7 bases from J, with 7 bases between. The CDR3 loop spans 12 amino acids. Per germline, CDR1 MGHDK and CDR2 SYGVNS. The CDR3 is CASSEAGQPQHF. The CDR3 nucleotides are TGTGCCAGCAGTGAGGCGGGCCAGCCCCAGCATTTT.

V and J are TRBV7-9 and TRBJ2-1, with 11 positions matching TRBD1. Germline V lookup: CDR1 SEHNR, CDR2 FQNEAQ (reference sequence). The CDR3 is 15 residues long. After removal of 7 bases from V and 9 bases from J, the junction contained 11 bases not matched to a gene. The CDR3 reads CASIIKGQGVSEQFF. CDR3 coding DNA: TGTGCCAGCATCATAAAGGGACAGGGGGTTAGTGAGCAGTTCTTC.

CDR3 region: CASSSGLAGGNEQFF. The DNA of the CDR3 is TGCGCCAGCAGCTCGGGACTAGCGGGAGGCAATGAGCAGTTCTTC. The chain is built from TRBV5-1 and TRBJ2-1; 15 nucleotides line up with TRBD2. This CDR3 region has 15 residues. The germline V gene has CDR1 SGHRS and CDR2 YFSETQ. V lost 3 bases to trimming and J lost 6 bases; unmatched junction nucleotides: 1.

The V call is TRBV6-5, the J call TRBJ2-5; maybe TRBD2 (6 bases). V was clipped by 6 bases and J by 1 base, with 12 bases between them. The germline gives CDR1 MNHEY, CDR2 SVGAGI. This CDR3 has 14 amino acids. CDR3 DNA: TGTGCCAGCAGCCCCCGGGGAGGCCAAGAGACCCAGTACTTC. It is translated as CASSPRGGQETQYF.

This chain links TRBV5-6 with TRBJ1-2, with 11 bases that match TRBD1. This CDR3 has 16 amino acids. Germline-derived CDR1 and CDR2 are SGHDT and YYEEEE. Trimming took 4 bases from V and 5 from J; bases not matched to a gene: 10. The CDR3 region has the DNA TGTGCCAGCAGCGGGGGGACAGGGGGATCTTCTTATGGCTACACCTTC. The encoded protein is CASSGGTGGSSYGYTF.

Only a few counts were recorded for this clone. The chain carries TRBV5-1 and TRBJ2-7, with D maybe TRBD1 (6 bases). V was clipped by 3 bases and J by 0 bases, with 10 bases between them. The CDR3 sequence is 14 residues long. Germline assignment: CDR1 SGHRS and CDR2 YFSETQ. The CDR3 nucleotides are TGCGCCAGCAGCTCGATGACAGGCTCCTACGAGCAGTACTTC. This sequence encodes CASSSMTGSYEQYF.

J is TRBJ1-3 and V is TRBV7-2; no clear D. The germline V gene has CDR1 SGHTA and CDR2 FQGNSA. This CDR3 has 16 amino acids. With 5 bases removed from V and 3 bases from J, the gap between germline ends came to 17 bases. The CDR3 region has the DNA TGTGCCAGCAGCCCCGGACTGCCTGGAGGTGGAAACACCATATATTTT. Its translation: CASSPGLPGGGNTIYF. The whole variable domain, filled in from reference TRBV7-2 and TRBJ1-3, reads GAGVSQSPSNKVTEKGKDVELRCDPISGHTALYWYRQSLGQGLEFLIYFQGNSAPDKSGLPSDRFSAERTGGSVSTLTIQRTQQEDSAVYLCASSPGLPGGGNTIYFGEGSWLTVV.

As concerns this clone: Mismatch with germline at one junction end may stem from a read error. The chain uses TRBV7-9 and TRBJ1-1, with a tentative D call TRBD1 (5 bases). CDR1 and CDR2 from the germline V gene are SEHNR and FQNEAQ (reference sequence). The CDR3 contains 14 residues. CDR3 bases: TGTTCCAGCAGCTCCTCCGGGGGGGTTACTGAAGCTTTCTTT. Translated: CSSSSSGGVTEAFF.

The J gene is TRBJ2-5, the V gene TRBV5-5; 14 bases match TRBD2. The CDR3 length is 17 residues. Germline CDR1 SGHKS, CDR2 YYEKEE (reference sequence). Trimming at V came to 4 bases and at J to 5 bases, leaving 10 bases not matched to a gene. The CDR3 sequence: CASSPGLAGGWGETQYF. CDR3 DNA: TGTGCCAGCAGCCCTGGACTAGCGGGGGGCTGGGGGGAGACCCAGTACTTC.

The J gene is TRBJ2-7, the V gene TRBV21-1; the D call of TRBD1 is as the table states it, not checked on the DNA. TRBV21-1 is listed as a pseudogene. This CDR3 has 12 residues. This CDR3 reads CASSKTKYEQYF. Here the CDR3 DNA reads TGTGCCAGCAGCAAAACAAAATACGAGCAGTACTTC.

The rearrangement uses TRBV27 and TRBJ2-3; D gene uncertain. The CDR3 runs to 15 residues. The germline V gene has CDR1 MNHEY and CDR2 SMNVEV (reference sequence). The V gene lost 2 bases and the J gene lost 2 bases, with 11 bases spanning the gap. The CDR3: CASSLMGSYTDTQYF. The CDR3 region has the DNA TGTGCCAGCAGTTTAATGGGCAGCTACACAGATACGCAGTATTTT.

The chain uses TRBV19 and TRBJ2-7; 7 bases line up with TRBD2. J lost 0 bases, V lost 5 bases, and 10 bases had no gene match. Germline V gene data show CDR1 as LNHDA and CDR2 as SQIVND (reference sequence). The CDR3 covers 16 residues. The CDR3 DNA sequence: TGTGCCAGTAGTGCCGGGGACGGGGGGTCCTCCTACGAGCAGTACTTC. As protein: CASSAGDGGSSYEQYF.

This chain joins TRBV6-5 and TRBJ1-2; TRBD1 aligns across 11 bases. The junction had 7 bases not matched to a gene; V was cut back by 0 bases and J by 7 bases. CDR1 MNHEY and CDR2 SVGAGI come from the germline V gene. The CDR3 runs 16 residues. Here the CDR3 reads CASSYSRTGGAGGYTF. CDR3 coding DNA: TGTGCCAGCAGTTACTCGAGGACAGGGGGCGCGGGTGGCTACACCTTC.

The chain carries TRBV4-1 and TRBJ2-3; 10 bases fit TRBD2. The V and J ends lost 4 bases and 2 bases, in that order; junction bases with no gene match: 9. Germline CDR1 is MGHRA and CDR2 is YSYEKL. CDR3 length: 17 residues. CDR3 coding DNA: TGCGCCAGCAGCCCCGCACTCCTAGCGGGAGTCACAGATACGCAGTATTTT. Its translation: CASSPALLAGVTDTQYF.

This clone was found a few times. The V gene is TRBV9, the J gene TRBJ2-6; the D gene is possibly TRBD2 (5 bases). V lost 0 bases and J 0 bases, leaving 10 bases between the germline ends. This CDR3 has 17 residues. Germline V gene data show CDR1 as SGDLS and CDR2 as YYNGEE. The CDR3 protein is CASSVVPGDSGANVLTF. CDR3 in DNA: TGTGCCAGCAGCGTAGTCCCCGGGGACTCTGGGGCCAACGTCCTGACTTTC.

The chain links TRBV7-7 to TRBJ2-1, with 14 bases fitting TRBD2. Germline V lookup: CDR1 SSHAT, CDR2 FNYEAQ (reference sequence). This CDR3 has 16 residues. Losses at the gene ends were 2 bases for V and 4 bases for J; bases not matched to a gene: 1. This CDR3 is CASSLRLAGGYNEQFF. The CDR3 DNA sequence: TGTGCCAGCAGCTTACGACTAGCGGGAGGGTACAATGAGCAGTTCTTC.

The gene calls are TRBV5-1 and TRBJ2-5, with 13 bases aligning to TRBD2. Near its end, the DNA agrees better with TRBJ2-7, so the J call may be wrong. Germline V gene lookup returns CDR1 SGHRS and CDR2 YFSETQ. The CDR3 length is 18 residues. CDR3 nucleotide sequence: TGCGCCAGCAGCTTGGTGATGAGGACTAGCGGGGGCCCCTACGAGCAGTACTTC. Translation gives CASSLVMRTSGGPYEQYF.

The CDR3 here is CASSYLRTAGDTQYF. The CDR3 bases are TGTGCCAGCAGTTACTTACGGACAGCAGGAGATACGCAGTATTTT. The V call is TRBV6-6, the J call TRBJ2-3; D is perhaps TRBD1 (6 bases). CDR1 is MNHNY, CDR2 SVGAGI, per germline (reference sequence). The germline V and J ends were trimmed by 1 base and 5 bases, with 13 bases remaining between them. This CDR3 region has 15 residues.

This clone was found a few times. The chain carries TRBV7-2 and TRBJ2-5; a weak D match, TRBD2 (6 bases). The V end lost 6 bases, the J end lost 4 bases, and 9 bases lay between the germline ends. CDR3 length equals 12 residues. CDR1 and CDR2 from the germline V gene are SGHTA and FQGNSA. The CDR3, as DNA: TGTGCCAGCAGAACGGGGGTAGAGACCCAGTACTTC. It is translated as CASRTGVETQYF.

This chain uses TRBV18 with TRBJ2-1; D is unresolved. Trimming pared 1 base from V and 6 bases from J, leaving 7 bases between. Germline values: CDR1 KGHSH, CDR2 LQKENI. This CDR3 spans 13 amino acids. Here the CDR3 reads CASSPLVGNEQFF. DNA of the CDR3: TGTGCCAGCTCACCACTAGTTGGCAATGAGCAGTTCTTC.

The chain carries TRBV5-4 and TRBJ2-1; 13 bases match TRBD2. CDR3 size: 18 residues. Germline loops: CDR1 SGHNT, CDR2 YYREEE (reference sequence). With 2 bases clipped from V and 8 bases from J, the junction kept 13 bases outside the gene matches. CDR3 sequence reads: CASSLPHVGTSGNDEQFF. CDR3 DNA sequence: TGTGCCAGCAGCTTACCCCACGTCGGGACTAGCGGGAATGATGAGCAGTTCTTC. The full variable domain, completed using reference TRBV5-4 and TRBJ2-1, is ETGVTQSPTHLIKTRGQQVTLRCSSQSGHNTVSWYQQALGQGPQFIFQYYREEENGRGNFPPRFSGLQFPNYSSELNVNALELDDSALYLCASSLPHVGTSGNDEQFFGPGTRLTVL.

The J gene is TRBJ2-1, the V gene TRBV20-1; 7 nucleotides align to TRBD1. The length of the CDR3 is 11 residues. V gave up 6 bases and J gave up 10 bases; unmatched junction bases: 6. In germline, CDR1 is DFQATT, CDR2 SNEGSKA (reference sequence). CDR3 sequence: CSAKGAGEQFF. CDR3 sequence (DNA): TGCAGTGCAAAGGGGGCAGGGGAGCAGTTCTTC.

The rearrangement uses TRBV4-1 and TRBJ2-6, with D possibly being TRBD1 (5 bases). Germline CDR1 MGHRA, CDR2 YSYEKL. V was clipped by 0 bases and J by 0 bases, with 6 bases between them. The CDR3 is 16 residues long. DNA for the CDR3: TGCGCCAGCAGCCAAGACCAGGGCTCTGGGGCCAACGTCCTGACTTTC. The encoded protein is CASSQDQGSGANVLTF.

This clone turned up a few times. The chain recombines TRBV7-9 with TRBJ1-1; 7 nucleotides align to TRBD1. CDR3 length: 14 amino acids. Unmatched junction bases numbered 4, after V lost 5 bases and J lost 1 base. CDR1 and CDR2 from the germline V gene are SEHNR and FQNEAQ (reference sequence). For the CDR3, the DNA is TGTGCCAGCAGCGAAGGACAGGAGAACACTGAAGCTTTCTTT. It is translated as CASSEGQENTEAFF.

The V and J genes are TRBV7-9 and TRBJ2-3; 9 bases align to TRBD2. The CDR3 is 18 residues long. J lost 0 bases, V lost 1 base, and 8 bases had no gene match. Looked up from germline, CDR1 is SEHNR and CDR2 is FQNEAQ (reference sequence). The CDR3 loop is CASSLGLAEGFSTDTQYF. CDR3 DNA: TGTGCCAGCAGCTTAGGACTAGCGGAGGGGTTTAGCACAGATACGCAGTATTTT. Full variable domain (outside the CDR3, taken from reference TRBV7-9 and TRBJ2-3): DTGVSQNPRHKITKRGQNVTFRCDPISEHNRLYWYRQTLGQGPEFLTYFQNEAQLEKSRLLSDRFSAERPKGSFSTLEIQRTEQGDSAMYLCASSLGLAEGFSTDTQYFGPGTRLTVL.

The count of this clone is one. V is TRBV29-1 and J is TRBJ1-1; unclear D gene. The V end was cut by 7 bases, the J end by 1 base, with 4 bases between. From germline, CDR1 is SQVTM and CDR2 ANQGSEA. The CDR3 sequence is 10 residues long. The chain's CDR3 is CSGQNTEAFF. CDR3 sequence (DNA): TGCAGCGGGCAGAACACTGAAGCTTTCTTT.

This clone was observed a handful of times. The chain recombines TRBV20-1 with TRBJ2-7; D not resolved. Trimming took off 3 bases at V and 3 bases at J, with 6 bases between the two ends. CDR3 length: 11 residues. Germline V CDR1 and CDR2: DFQATT, SNEGSKA (reference sequence). The CDR3 region is CSASLDYEQYF. CDR3 bases: TGCAGTGCTAGCCTAGACTACGAGCAGTACTTC.